The T cell receptor beta chain described here comes from a study of Graves' ophthalmopathy and Graves' hyperthyroidism (dated by TCRdb to the late 2010s). Broadly, across the study: Peripheral blood was collected before any treatment was given, at the time of initial diagnosis. TCR beta repertoire signatures were used to distinguish Graves' ophthalmopathy from Graves' hyperthyroidism and to predict progression to ophthalmopathy. In total, some 140 blood samples were TCR-sequenced: around 42 ophthalmopathy, 75 hyperthyroidism and approximately 17 hyperthyroidism-to-ophthalmopathy patients. To explore V-J signatures that separate ophthalmopathy from hyperthyroidism, a discovery set of about 100 patients was enrolled, consisting of about 45 with ophthalmopathy and around 60 with stable hyperthyroidism. An independent validation cohort comprised 18 hyperthyroidism patients and over 15 patients who later progressed from hyperthyroidism to ophthalmopathy. In several hyperthyroidism patients, the T-cell repertoire of thyroid tissue was compared with the T-cell repertoire of blood. Following sample collection, hyperthyroidism patients were given methimazole at a starting dose of 30 mg daily, and ophthalmopathy patients were given high-dose intravenous methylprednisolone. Broader findings and caveats from the paper: In validation, the model predicted ophthalmopathy progression with about 64% sensitivity and approximately 75% specificity; about a dozen predicted patients were CT-confirmed with GO in a median of around 6.5 months. In cross-validation, the 13-signature model distinguished ophthalmopathy from stable hyperthyroidism with approximately 85% sensitivity and roughly 81% specificity, and in the test set the corresponding values were roughly 80% and 76%. Sample size was not predetermined statistically, and investigators were not blinded to group allocation. Most expanded thyroid clonotypes with frequency above 0.001 were also detected in blood, suggesting blood repertoires may reflect the thyroid immune response.

Ophthalmopathy patients were characterized by moderately to severely active disease, a Clinical Activity Score of at least 3, a NOSPECS grade of at least 4, and a disease duration under 3 months. Patients with other autoimmune diseases, uncontrolled infections, pregnancy or lactation were excluded from the study. Clinical symptoms, serum thyroxine, TRAb, thyroid ultrasound and orbital computed tomography formed the basis of the diagnosis. Using Ficoll-Paque density gradient centrifugation, PBMCs were isolated from 8.5 to 10 ml of fresh peripheral blood. Trizol reagent was used to extract the total RNA, and its quality was then checked on an Agilent 2100 Bioanalyzer. This clonotype came up many times. Its recognized antigen is unknown. No per-base quality is available; no much larger clone lies one base away. TCR beta CDR3 regions were amplified from RNA transcripts for repertoire sequencing. The first round was an RT-PCR using HTBI primers with the Qiagen OneStep RT-PCR kit, and this first round was followed by a second-round multiplex PCR, then size selection and purification. Sequencing of the libraries was carried out on an Illumina HiSeq2000 in paired-end mode with 100 bp reads. As for the authors' bioinformatics: Reads were processed with SOAPnuke, discarding reads with adapters, uncalled bases, mean Phred below 15, or no exact constant-primer or identifier match. COPE v1.2.5 was used to merge the high-quality paired reads. Each unique nucleotide sequence was treated as a clonotype, and MiTCR v1.1 was used to align the clonotypes to the IMGT TRB V, D and J references. The analysis was limited to V-J combinations with a frequency above 0.0001, which together covered over 99% of the repertoires. For each V-J combination, a TCR clonal expansion and chaos score was defined as F50 clonal expansion divided by the chaos observed in the TCRdist matrix. Welch's t-statistics and random forest were used to reduce features to approximately 13 V-J combinations, which were fed into a naive Bayes classifier. Thyroid-blood repertoire similarity was quantified with the Morisita-Horn index. TCRdb reanalyzed the raw reads on its own, using fastp at Q25 for trimming and MiXCR for clone calling, and kept in-frame beta chains. Rows are unified per CDR3 protein, each entry keeping the most common DNA and genes. These V and J calls are TCRdb output, not the study's own analysis. The sample table contains under 350,000 distinct CDR3 sequences; only one count was recorded for 15% to 20% of them. The ten largest account for over 9% of the sample.

From the cysteine through the phenylalanine, the CDR3 covers 14 amino acids. Kept here is only the CDR3 DNA, which spans 42 bases and is read in frame from base 1. From a lookup of the germline V gene (reference sequence), CDR1 and CDR2 are DFQATT and SNEGSKA. V lost 2 bases and J lost 1 base; the stretch between them is 9 bases long. Sequenced input: peripheral blood. The sequence derives from an adult man with Graves' ophthalmopathy. The rearrangement joined TRBV20-1 to TRBJ1-5; confidence is insufficient to name the D gene. This receptor carries the CDR3 CSARRETSNQPQHF. The DNA sequence is as follows: TGCAGTGCTAGACGGGAGACAAGCAATCAGCCCCAGCATTTT.